What follows are 18 T cell receptor beta chains derived from one specimen sequenced in a study of OX40 agonist ivuxolimab in advanced cancers. TCRdb keeps only in-frame clones here, not all; method: immunoSEQ multiplex PCR. The sample shows more than 65,000 clones, roughly 90% of them seen only once. Source: CD4+ or CD8+ T cells sorted from blood, taken in a trial of the OX40 agonist ivuxolimab. Source of these receptors: an adult with an advanced solid tumor such as melanoma, head and neck, liver or kidney cancer.

This chain uses TRBV6-5 with TRBJ2-1, with TRBD1 as a possible D gene (6 bases). V was pared by 5 bases and J by 4 bases, with 9 bases between. CDR1 and CDR2 from the germline V gene are MNHEY and SVGAGI. CDR3 length equals 13 residues. Written as DNA, the CDR3 is TGTGCCAGCAGTGGACAGCTTTACAATGAGCAGTTCTTC. Its translation is CASSGQLYNEQFF.

The chain employs TRBV25-1 and TRBJ2-5; 9 bases are a match to TRBD1. The CDR3 covers 15 residues. From germline, CDR1 is MGHDK and CDR2 SYGVNS. V lost 5 bases to trimming and J lost 3 bases; unmatched junction nucleotides: 7. This CDR3 reads CASSLAGTGKETQYF. DNA of the CDR3: TGTGCCAGCAGTTTAGCCGGGACAGGGAAAGAGACCCAGTACTTC.

The chain has TRBV7-8 and TRBJ2-2; 7 nucleotides match TRBD2. The trim removed 3 bases at V and 5 bases at J, leaving 6 bases unmatched. Germline loops: CDR1 SGHVS, CDR2 FQNEAQ. This CDR3 has 15 residues. CDR3 loop: CASSLGRARTGELFF. CDR3 in DNA: TGTGCCAGCAGCTTGGGGAGGGCGAGGACCGGGGAGCTGTTTTTT.

The chain joins TRBV27 to TRBJ1-5, with 10 bases matching TRBD1. This CDR3 spans 15 amino acids. With V trimmed by 5 bases and J by 3 bases, 4 bases remained unmatched. Germline lookup yields CDR1 MNHEY and CDR2 SMNVEV (reference sequence). The CDR3 sequence: CASSPGTGVNQPQHF. Here the CDR3 DNA reads TGTGCCAGCAGTCCCGGGACAGGGGTCAATCAGCCCCAGCATTTT.

This chain connects TRBV5-4 to TRBJ1-2, with TRBD1 matching 12 bases. The CDR3 is made up of 16 amino acids. J gave up 6 bases and V 2 bases, and 8 bases lay outside the gene matches. Per the germline V gene, CDR1 is SGHNT and CDR2 is YYREEE (reference sequence). The CDR3 bases are TGTGCCAGCAGCTTAGGGTTGGGACAGGGGGCGGATGGCTACACCTTC. Encoded protein: CASSLGLGQGADGYTF.

The gene calls are TRBV7-2 and TRBJ2-7; D is perhaps TRBD2 (6 bases). The germline V gene has CDR1 SGHTA and CDR2 FQGNSA. This CDR3 has 12 amino acids. The ends were cut back, 8 bases at V and 4 bases at J, with 12 bases in the middle. The CDR3 sequence is CASGGSSYEQYF. The DNA of the CDR3 is TGTGCCAGCGGGGGGAGTTCGTACGAGCAGTACTTC.

The J gene is TRBJ1-5, the V gene TRBV7-9; D is perhaps TRBD1 (5 bases). In germline, CDR1 is SEHNR, CDR2 FQNEAQ (reference sequence). Trimming stripped 5 bases from V and 0 bases from J, with 14 bases between. The CDR3 has 16 amino acids. CDR3 DNA sequence: TGTGCCAGCAGCATCGGACACGAAATTAGCAATCAGCCCCAGCATTTT. Amino acid sequence: CASSIGHEISNQPQHF.

The chain links TRBV14 to TRBJ1-4, with D unclear. CDR3 length: 14 amino acids. V gave up 0 bases and J gave up 1 base, with 3 bases separating them. Looked up from germline, CDR1 is SGHDN and CDR2 is FVKESK. CDR3 amino acids: CASSQDGTNEKLFF. DNA for the CDR3: TGTGCCAGCAGCCAAGATGGAACTAATGAAAAACTGTTTTTT.

V gene TRBV18 combines with J gene TRBJ2-1; D gene ambiguous. The CDR3 extends over 15 amino acids. V lost 4 bases, J lost 0 bases, and 10 bases lay in between. From germline, CDR1 is KGHSH and CDR2 LQKENI. CDR3 amino acids: CASSQIKSSYNEQFF. CDR3 bases: TGTGCCAGCTCACAGATCAAGAGCTCCTACAATGAGCAGTTCTTC.

V and J are TRBV6-5 and TRBJ1-5; no clear D gene. The ends were cut back, 4 bases at V and 5 bases at J, with 6 bases in the middle. The CDR3 covers 12 residues. In germline, CDR1 is MNHEY, CDR2 SVGAGI. CDR3 bases: TGTGCCAGCAGTTTCCCTGATCAGCCCCAGCATTTT. This encodes CASSFPDQPQHF.

The rearrangement joins TRBV5-1 to TRBJ1-2; D call uncertain. V was shortened by 0 bases and J by 5 bases, with 2 bases between the two germline ends. Germline CDR1 SGHRS, CDR2 YFSETQ. The CDR3 is 11 amino acids. CDR3 region: CASSLGYGYTF. The CDR3 coding sequence is TGCGCCAGCAGCTTGGGTTATGGCTACACCTTC. Full variable domain (rest looked up from reference TRBV5-1 and TRBJ1-2): KAGVTQTPRYLIKTRGQQVTLSCSPISGHRSVSWYQQTPGQGLQFLFEYFSETQRNKGNFPGRFSGRQFSNSRSEMNVSTLELGDSALYLCASSLGYGYTFGSGTRLTVV.

This clone was observed a few times. This chain uses TRBV6-6 with TRBJ2-2; possibly TRBD1 for D (5 bases). The germline V gene encodes CDR1 MNHNY and CDR2 SVGAGI (reference sequence). Trimming pared 2 bases from V and 8 bases from J, leaving 18 bases between. The CDR3 length is 16 residues. The CDR3 sequence: CASSYLGALSKGELFF. In DNA, the CDR3 is TGTGCCAGCAGTTACCTAGGGGCCCTTTCAAAGGGGGAGCTGTTTTTT.

The CDR3 spells CSVAHRQANYGYTF. In nucleotides, the CDR3 is TGCAGCGTTGCACACAGACAGGCTAACTATGGCTACACCTTC. The chain joins TRBV29-1 to TRBJ1-2, with a possible D match to TRBD1 (6 bases). Germline assignment: CDR1 SQVTM and CDR2 ANQGSEA. The CDR3 extends over 14 amino acids. Trimming left V 4 bases short and J 0 bases short, with 12 bases between.

This clone was counted between two and nine times. The chain couples TRBV2 to TRBJ2-5, with 15 bases that match TRBD2. The CDR3 totals 18 residues. Germline lookup yields CDR1 SNHLY and CDR2 FYNNEI. Trimming took 3 bases from V and 4 from J; bases not matched to a gene: 9. CDR3 DNA sequence: TGTGCCAGCAGTGATGAGGGACTAGCGGGAGGAAGGCCAGAGACCCAGTACTTC. Its translation: CASSDEGLAGGRPETQYF.

V is TRBV27 and J is TRBJ2-5; the D gene is possibly TRBD1 (7 bases). V was clipped by 2 bases and J by 1 base, with 20 bases between them. The CDR3 runs 18 residues. The germline gives CDR1 MNHEY, CDR2 SMNVEV (reference sequence). CDR3 loop: CASSLRGRRGYLQETQYF. The CDR3 DNA sequence: TGTGCCAGCAGTTTAAGGGGGCGGCGGGGATACCTCCAAGAGACCCAGTACTTC.

V is TRBV2 and J is TRBJ1-1; D is uncertain. The CDR3 has 13 amino acids. Germline CDR1 SNHLY, CDR2 FYNNEI. V was shortened by 4 bases and J by 2 bases, with 8 bases between the two germline ends. DNA of the CDR3: TGTGCCAGCAGTGTACACCCAAACACTGAAGCTTTCTTT. This gives the protein CASSVHPNTEAFF.

The V gene is TRBV5-1, the J gene TRBJ2-7; perhaps TRBD2 as D (5 bases). V lost 3 bases and J 2 bases, leaving 9 bases between the germline ends. CDR1 and CDR2 from the germline V gene are SGHRS and YFSETQ. The CDR3 length is 13 residues. The CDR3 is CASSSGNTYEQYF. CDR3 nucleotides: TGCGCCAGCAGCTCCGGGAATACCTACGAGCAGTACTTC. Full variable domain (rest looked up from reference TRBV5-1 and TRBJ2-7): KAGVTQTPRYLIKTRGQQVTLSCSPISGHRSVSWYQQTPGQGLQFLFEYFSETQRNKGNFPGRFSGRQFSNSRSEMNVSTLELGDSALYLCASSSGNTYEQYFGPGTRLTVT.

V gene TRBV7-9 combines with J gene TRBJ2-2; the match to TRBD1 covers 7 bases. Germline CDR1 and CDR2: SEHNR and FQNEAQ (reference sequence). V lost 7 bases, J lost 4 bases, and 6 bases stayed unmatched. The CDR3 contains 14 residues. The chain's CDR3 is CASIRTGGTGELFF. The DNA of the CDR3 is TGTGCCAGCATCAGGACAGGCGGCACCGGGGAGCTGTTTTTT. Based on the CDR3 plus reference TRBV7-9 and TRBJ2-2, the full variable domain is DTGVSQNPRHKITKRGQNVTFRCDPISEHNRLYWYRQTLGQGPEFLTYFQNEAQLEKSRLLSDRFSAERPKGSFSTLEIQRTEQGDSAMYLCASIRTGGTGELFFGEGSRLTVL.